What follows is one T cell receptor beta chain and its context. Original processing methods: The assay estimated nucleated cells by amplifying reference gene primers. Generated by immunoSEQ multiplex PCR, the TCRdb table keeps only in-frame clones and is missing some. The V and J calls and the clone size are those of that table, but D and trimming were determined from the DNA. The top ten hold approximately 0.77% of the sample, which has about 170,000 clones, about 89% seen once. These data are taken from a study of blood T cell repertoires in COVID-19. Study information: Material from acute and convalescent COVID-19 was sourced from the United States, Italy and Spain. Sources were T cells, B-cell-depleted T cells, or PBMCs; the material itself was cDNA or gDNA.

Which cohort a participant joined came from the clinical history participants gave. The sequenced material came from PBMCs or T cells enriched from blood (not recorded which). The sequence was obtained from a woman aged 18-29 years who had recovered from COVID-19.

The CDR3, as DNA: TGTGCCTGGAGTAAATATTACGGACAGCCGTCTAACACTGAAGCTTTCTTT. This encodes CAWSKYYGQPSNTEAFF. The chain joins TRBV30 to TRBJ1-1; a weak D match, TRBD1 (6 bases). Germline V gene data show CDR1 as GTSNPN and CDR2 as SVGIG (reference sequence). The V gene lost 2 bases and the J gene lost 2 bases, with 21 bases spanning the gap. This CDR3 contains 17 residues.